A single sample is the source of the 2 T cell receptor beta chains below, sequenced in a study of CD8 T cells in ankylosing spondylitis (dated by TCRdb to about 2017). The library was generated by 5' RACE. Sequencing took place on an Illumina HiSeq 2500. TCRdb trimmed the raw reads at Q25, called clones with MiXCR and kept productive beta chains. Identical CDR3 protein sequences are pooled into one entry, listed with their most common genes and DNA. The sample table records just over 350,000 distinct CDR3 sequences; 20% of these occur just once. About an eighth of the sample rests with the top ten. Specimen: blood, either unsorted or a sorted T cell fraction (not recorded which). The receptors were gathered from a male donor with ankylosing spondylitis or in good health (not recorded which).

The V gene is TRBV13, the J gene TRBJ2-3, with 7 bases that match TRBD1. This CDR3 spans 17 amino acids. Per the germline V gene, CDR1 is PRHDT and CDR2 is FYEKMQ (reference sequence). V lost 5 bases, J lost 2 bases, and 13 bases stayed unmatched. CDR3 sequence reads: CASSPRARTGYTDTQYF. In DNA, the CDR3 is TGTGCCAGCAGCCCCCGCGCCCGGACAGGTTACACAGATACGCAGTATTTT.

The chain recombines TRBV28 with TRBJ2-2, with a weak D call TRBD1 (5 bases). The CDR3 is 13 amino acids. Germline CDR1 and CDR2: MDHEN and SYDVKM. Trimming took off 6 bases at V and 8 bases at J, with 13 bases between the two ends. CDR3 DNA: TGTGCCAGCAGCTGGACACAACGGGGGGAGCTGTTTTTT. Translating gives CASSWTQRGELFF.